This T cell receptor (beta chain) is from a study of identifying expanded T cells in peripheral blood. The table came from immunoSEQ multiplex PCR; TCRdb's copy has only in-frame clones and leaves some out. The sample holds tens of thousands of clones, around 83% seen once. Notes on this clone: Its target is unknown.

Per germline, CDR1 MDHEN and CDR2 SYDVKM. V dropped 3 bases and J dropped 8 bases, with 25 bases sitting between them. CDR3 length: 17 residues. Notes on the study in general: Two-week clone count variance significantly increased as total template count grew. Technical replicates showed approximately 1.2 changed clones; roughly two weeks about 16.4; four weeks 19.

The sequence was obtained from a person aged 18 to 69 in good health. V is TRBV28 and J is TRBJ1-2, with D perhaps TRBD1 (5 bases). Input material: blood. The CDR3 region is CASSFLPGLGQSGGYTF. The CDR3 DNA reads TGTGCCAGCAGTTTTCTCCCGGGATTGGGGCAGTCGGGAGGCTACACCTTC.